These T cell receptor beta chains were read from a single sample in a study of T cells in Graves' hyperthyroidism and ophthalmopathy. TCRdb redid the calling of the multiplex PCR reads with MiXCR, one entry per CDR3 protein. Among a few hundred thousand distinct CDR3 sequences, about a sixth were seen once, and the ten largest hold around 7.5%. What was sequenced was blood. All receptors come from a woman younger than 45 with Graves' hyperthyroidism. Each CDR3 is given with its conserved first and last residue. Clone size appears in some rows only: once, few, many, or a class for an expanded clone.

V	size	length	J	CDR3
TRBV27	NA	15	TRBJ2-2	CASSPPRGATGELFF
TRBV4-1	few	13	TRBJ2-3	CASSLGAPDTQYF
TRBV19	few	13	TRBJ2-1	CATRGQPIDEQFF
TRBV3-1	many	14	TRBJ1-3	CASSPESSGNTIYF
TRBV29-1	many	14	TRBJ2-1	CSVIASLPYNEQFF
TRBV6-1	once	16	TRBJ1-5	CASSEGEVYSNQPQHF
TRBV4-1	NA	12	TRBJ2-1	CASSRDRERQFF
TRBV11-2	many	17	TRBJ2-7	CASSPVIGWTKSYEQYF
TRBV12-5	many	14	TRBJ2-2	CASGIAGATGELFF
TRBV7-9	many	14	TRBJ2-7	CASSLDPNWGEQYF
TRBV4-2	NA	14	TRBJ1-1	CASSQETVNTEAFF
TRBV18	many	13	TRBJ2-5	CASSPRNRDPQYF
TRBV5-1	few	15	TRBJ2-7	CASSPSGTGGFEQYF
TRBV5-1	NA	15	TRBJ2-3	CASSLRGQPTDTQYF
TRBV12-3/TRBV12-4	many	11	TRBJ2-1	CASSLSFVQFF